Reported below is one TCR beta chain. In its sample, this clone was seen a few times. It lacks a known antigen. No quality values exist for individual bases; no much larger clone is one base distant. Deletion took 0 bases off V and 4 bases off J, with a span of 5 bases between the germline ends. Including the terminal cysteine and phenylalanine, the CDR3 comprises 13 residues. Just CDR3 DNA is preserved here, 39 bases in frame from base 1. Reading the germline V gene gives CDR1 SGHDT and CDR2 YYEEEE. The data derive from a study of blood T cell repertoires in COVID-19 (dated by TCRdb to 2019 to 2021). For the study in its entirety: Samples from collaborators originated in the United States, Italy and Spain and spanned both the acute and convalescent phases of COVID-19. Where available, HLA class I and class II types were taken from metadata supplied by the sample provider and were not determined by assay-based typing. A freely available public database, intended as a resource for researchers studying the immune response to SARS-CoV-2, is where the repertoires were released. The prospective study material was composed of cDNA or gDNA derived from T cells, B-cell-depleted T cells, or PBMCs. The samples were drawn from two sources: the first 160 participants of the ongoing ImmuneRACE study, and 950 to 1,500 subjects contributed by 6 global collaborators. The sample metadata nearly always contained a de-identified subject ID, COVID-19 status, age in years and sex. Deeply sampled blood TCRbeta repertoires from subjects exposed to, actively infected with, or recovered from COVID-19 were included in the dataset.

The immunoSEQ Assay, a bias-controlled multiplex PCR, was used to amplify TCRbeta CDR3 regions from genomic DNA. Turning to the authors' computational methods: Within the assay, amplification of reference gene primers was used to estimate how many nucleated cells each sample contained. To quantify the absolute abundance of each unique TCRbeta CDR3 rearrangement, sequence reads were collapsed and filtered. For each sample, productive Simpson clonality was calculated as the square root of Simpson's diversity index over productive rearrangements. Imported from immuneACCESS, the table was reduced by TCRdb to in-frame sequences with V and J called. These copies leave out some clones; in studies compared against another copy, an unresolved V gene accounts for under half, and the cause of the remainder is not known. The V and J calls and clone size come from that table; D and trimming were worked out from the DNA. The sample table lists about 74,000 clones, around 78% of them with a count of one. Of the sample, roughly 16% is held by the ten largest clones.

Results the study describes overall, beyond this receptor: How much clinical and demographic metadata was included differed by source and by participant, and the metadata was provided uncurated.

Each collaborating institution followed its own protocols to collect whole blood in K2EDTA tubes. For TCRbeta analysis, collaborators shipped samples as frozen whole blood, isolated PBMCs, or DNA extracted from either of those sample types. The sequence links TRBV5-6 to TRBJ2-1; the D gene is not confidently resolved. The clonotype was recovered from a human donor in a cohort sampled during active COVID-19. The sequenced sample consisted of peripheral blood. The CDR3 protein is CASSLGLYNEQFF. The nucleotides read TGTGCCAGCAGCTTGGGACTTTACAATGAGCAGTTCTTC.